The clone carrying this TCR beta chain was picked up many times. Its antigen is currently unknown. Under the authors' procedure: Filtering differed, since immunoSEQ gave only junction sequences and no quality scores. Only in-frame clones appear in the TCRdb table, and some are missing; sequencing was by immunoSEQ multiplex PCR. The V and J calls and clone size are taken from that table; D and trimming were inferred from the DNA. The data contain roughly 1,100,000 clones, about 77% of them singletons. This sample is part of a study of shared clonotypes between healthy human individuals. Study findings and constraints: Inspection by rarefaction showed sorted-subset sequencing to be incomplete despite large depth.

Sample: memory CD4+ T cells sorted from blood. As to subset: CD45RA-negative fraction. This sequence was found in a man between 18 and 35 years old in good health.

As DNA, the CDR3 is TGTGCCACCGGCAACCGGGACAGGCTCTCACCCCTCCACTTT. Protein product: CATGNRDRLSPLHF. The chain couples TRBV28 to TRBJ1-6, with 8 bases that match TRBD1. CDR1 and CDR2 from the germline V gene are MDHEN and SYDVKM. V trimming: 10 bases; J trimming: 10 bases; junction bases outside the gene matches: 12. The CDR3 sequence is 14 residues long.